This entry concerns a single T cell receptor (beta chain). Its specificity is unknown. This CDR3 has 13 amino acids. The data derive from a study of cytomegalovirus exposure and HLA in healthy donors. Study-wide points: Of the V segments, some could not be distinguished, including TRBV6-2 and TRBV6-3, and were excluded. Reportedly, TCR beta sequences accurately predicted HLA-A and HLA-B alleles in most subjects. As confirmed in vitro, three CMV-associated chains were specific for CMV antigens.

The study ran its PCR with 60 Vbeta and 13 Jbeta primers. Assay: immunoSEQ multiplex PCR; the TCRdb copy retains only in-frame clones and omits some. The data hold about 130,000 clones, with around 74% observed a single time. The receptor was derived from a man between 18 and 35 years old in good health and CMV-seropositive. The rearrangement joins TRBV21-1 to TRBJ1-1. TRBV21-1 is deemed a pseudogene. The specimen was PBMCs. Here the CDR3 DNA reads TGTGCCAGCAGCAAGCCCTGGTACGGTGAAGCTTTCTTT. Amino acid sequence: CASSKPWYGEAFF.